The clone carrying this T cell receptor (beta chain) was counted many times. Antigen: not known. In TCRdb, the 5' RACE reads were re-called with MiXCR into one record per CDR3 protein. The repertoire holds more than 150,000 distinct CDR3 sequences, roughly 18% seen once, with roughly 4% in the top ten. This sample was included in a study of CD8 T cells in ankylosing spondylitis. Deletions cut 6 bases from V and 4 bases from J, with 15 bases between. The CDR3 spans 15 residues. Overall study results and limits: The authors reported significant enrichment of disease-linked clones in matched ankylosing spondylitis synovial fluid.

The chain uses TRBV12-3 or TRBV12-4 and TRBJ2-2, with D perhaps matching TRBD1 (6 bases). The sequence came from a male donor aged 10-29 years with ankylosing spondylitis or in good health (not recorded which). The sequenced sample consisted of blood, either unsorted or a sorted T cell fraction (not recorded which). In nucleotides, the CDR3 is TGTGCCAGCAGCATCCGGGGACAACGCACCGGGGAGCTGTTTTTT. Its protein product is CASSIRGQRTGELFF.